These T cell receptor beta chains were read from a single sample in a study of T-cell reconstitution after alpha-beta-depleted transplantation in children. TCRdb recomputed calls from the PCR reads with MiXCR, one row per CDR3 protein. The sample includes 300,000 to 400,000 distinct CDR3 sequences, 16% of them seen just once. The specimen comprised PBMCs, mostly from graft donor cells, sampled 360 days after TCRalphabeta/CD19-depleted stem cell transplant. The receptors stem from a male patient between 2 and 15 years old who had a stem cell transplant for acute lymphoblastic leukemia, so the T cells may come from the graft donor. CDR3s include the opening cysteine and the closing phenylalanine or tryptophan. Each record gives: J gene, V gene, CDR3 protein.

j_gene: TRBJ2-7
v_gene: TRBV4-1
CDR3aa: CASSKDRGSYEQYF

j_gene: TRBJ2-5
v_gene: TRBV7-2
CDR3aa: CASSPAGGEAETQYF

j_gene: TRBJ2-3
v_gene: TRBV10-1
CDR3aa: CASSERGTLTDTQYF

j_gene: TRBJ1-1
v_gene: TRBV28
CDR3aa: CASNYMGSTEAFF

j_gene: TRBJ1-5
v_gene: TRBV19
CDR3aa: CASSILGTGSNQPQHF

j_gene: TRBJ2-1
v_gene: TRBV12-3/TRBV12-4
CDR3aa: CASSLSGWGEQFF

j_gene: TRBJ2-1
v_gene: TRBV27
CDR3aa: CASSRGFGNEQFF

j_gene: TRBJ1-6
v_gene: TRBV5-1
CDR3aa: CASSFRQGGDSPLHF

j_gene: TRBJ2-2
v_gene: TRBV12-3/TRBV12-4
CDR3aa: CASPFFPRDRPNTGELFF

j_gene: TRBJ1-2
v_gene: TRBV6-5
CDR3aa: CASSYSDRGFYGYTF

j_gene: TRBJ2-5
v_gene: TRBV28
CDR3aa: CASNPFQGYETQYF

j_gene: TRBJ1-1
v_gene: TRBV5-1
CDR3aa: CASSLERTQGWNTEAFF

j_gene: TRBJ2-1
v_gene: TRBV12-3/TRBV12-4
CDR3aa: CASSLSPLRATLGEQFF